Listed below are T cell receptor beta chains from one sample, sequenced in a study of T cells in Graves' hyperthyroidism and ophthalmopathy. In TCRdb, the multiplex PCR reads were re-called with MiXCR into one record per CDR3 protein. The table includes some 440,000 distinct CDR3 sequences, about 15% detected once. The material sequenced was blood. Source of these receptors: a woman aged 18-29 years with Graves' hyperthyroidism. Both conserved end residues are part of each CDR3. The order of the fields is clone size, D gene, J gene, V gene, CDR3 protein, CDR3 DNA. A D gene is named only where the DNA matches it firmly. Where a row states a size, it is once, few, many or the class of an expanded clone; other rows omit it.

clone_size: many
d_call: .
j_call: TRBJ2-3
v_call: TRBV2
cdr3_aa: CASSEARLAPGDTQYF
cdr3_nt: TGTGCCAGCAGTGAAGCGCGCCTAGCGCCCGGGGATACGCAGTATTTT

clone_size: .
d_call: TRBD1
j_call: TRBJ2-7
v_call: TRBV5-6
cdr3_aa: CASSFDRGLGEQYF
cdr3_nt: TGTGCCAGCAGCTTCGACAGGGGGTTGGGAGAGCAGTACTTC

clone_size: .
d_call: .
j_call: TRBJ2-1
v_call: TRBV11-1
cdr3_aa: CASSFQGGSSYNEQFF
cdr3_nt: TGTGCCAGCAGCTTTCAGGGGGGGAGCTCCTACAATGAGCAGTTCTTC

clone_size: many
d_call: TRBD1
j_call: TRBJ1-4
v_call: TRBV28
cdr3_aa: CASSSQGQGREKLFF
cdr3_nt: TGTGCCAGCAGTTCTCAAGGACAGGGGCGTGAAAAACTGTTTTTT

clone_size: .
d_call: .
j_call: TRBJ2-4
v_call: TRBV19
cdr3_aa: CASSIQSIQYF
cdr3_nt: TGTGCCAGTAGTATTCAGAGCATTCAGTACTTC

clone_size: .
d_call: TRBD1
j_call: TRBJ1-1
v_call: TRBV25-1
cdr3_aa: CASSHRGQGGNTEAFF
cdr3_nt: TGTGCCAGCAGCCACAGGGGGCAAGGGGGAAACACTGAAGCTTTCTTT

clone_size: once
d_call: .
j_call: TRBJ2-1
v_call: TRBV11-2
cdr3_aa: CASSLRRSEQFF
cdr3_nt: TGTGCCAGCAGCTTAAGAAGGTCAGAGCAGTTCTTC

clone_size: many
d_call: .
j_call: TRBJ2-7
v_call: TRBV14
cdr3_aa: CASSQDTRASPYEQYF
cdr3_nt: TGTGCCAGCAGCCAAGATACCCGGGCGTCCCCCTACGAGCAGTACTTC

clone_size: many
d_call: .
j_call: TRBJ2-1
v_call: TRBV14
cdr3_aa: CASSQDLKREQFF
cdr3_nt: TGTGCCAGCAGCCAAGATCTGAAGCGGGAGCAGTTCTTC

clone_size: many
d_call: TRBD2
j_call: TRBJ2-1
v_call: TRBV3-1
cdr3_aa: CASTPSGAYNEQFF
cdr3_nt: TGTGCCAGCACCCCTAGCGGGGCCTACAATGAGCAGTTCTTC

clone_size: many
d_call: .
j_call: TRBJ2-1
v_call: TRBV6-1
cdr3_aa: CASSVGRYNEQFF
cdr3_nt: TGTGCCAGCAGTGTGGGACGATACAATGAGCAGTTCTTC

clone_size: .
d_call: TRBD2
j_call: TRBJ2-1
v_call: TRBV6-5
cdr3_aa: CASSYSGLAGGPDNEQFF
cdr3_nt: TGTGCCAGCAGCTACTCAGGGCTAGCGGGGGGGCCGGACAATGAGCAGTTCTTC

clone_size: .
d_call: TRBD2
j_call: TRBJ2-1
v_call: TRBV20-1
cdr3_aa: CSARPATSGPYNEQFF
cdr3_nt: TGCAGTGCTAGACCCGCGACTAGCGGGCCCTACAATGAGCAGTTCTTC

clone_size: many
d_call: .
j_call: TRBJ1-2
v_call: TRBV12-3/TRBV12-4
cdr3_aa: CASSFGGNGLRSYTF
cdr3_nt: TGTGCCAGCAGTTTTGGGGGGAACGGGCTCAGAAGCTACACCTTC

clone_size: many
d_call: .
j_call: TRBJ2-7
v_call: TRBV2
cdr3_aa: CASTSQLKQSYEQYF
cdr3_nt: TGTGCCAGCACCTCCCAACTGAAGCAGTCCTACGAGCAGTACTTC

clone_size: .
d_call: TRBD2
j_call: TRBJ2-5
v_call: TRBV7-9
cdr3_aa: CASSAQVAGAQETQYF
cdr3_nt: TGTGCCAGCAGCGCTCAGGTAGCGGGGGCCCAAGAGACCCAGTACTTC

clone_size: many
d_call: TRBD2
j_call: TRBJ2-3
v_call: TRBV5-6
cdr3_aa: CASSFRTSGRSDTQYF
cdr3_nt: TGTGCCAGCAGCTTCCGGACTAGCGGGAGGTCAGATACGCAGTATTTT

clone_size: few
d_call: TRBD2
j_call: TRBJ2-7
v_call: TRBV29-1
cdr3_aa: CSVRGSGSYEQYF
cdr3_nt: TGCAGCGTTCGGGGTAGCGGGAGCTACGAGCAGTACTTC

clone_size: many
d_call: .
j_call: TRBJ1-1
v_call: TRBV19
cdr3_aa: CASTPGWDPGAFF
cdr3_nt: TGTGCCAGTACTCCCGGGTGGGACCCTGGGGCTTTCTTT

clone_size: many
d_call: .
j_call: TRBJ1-1
v_call: TRBV6-2/TRBV6-3
cdr3_aa: CASSYSSGARAFF
cdr3_nt: TGTGCCAGCAGTTACTCGTCAGGGGCTCGGGCTTTCTTT

clone_size: .
d_call: TRBD1
j_call: TRBJ1-4
v_call: TRBV2
cdr3_aa: CASSERTGGNEKLFF
cdr3_nt: TGTGCCAGCAGTGAACGGACAGGGGGTAATGAAAAACTGTTTTTT

clone_size: few
d_call: TRBD1
j_call: TRBJ2-1
v_call: TRBV10-3
cdr3_aa: CAIAGTGVDEQFF
cdr3_nt: TGTGCCATCGCAGGGACAGGGGTGGATGAGCAGTTCTTC

clone_size: few
d_call: .
j_call: TRBJ1-1
v_call: TRBV5-4
cdr3_aa: CASSAGITEAFF
cdr3_nt: TGTGCCAGCAGCGCAGGGATCACTGAAGCTTTCTTT

clone_size: .
d_call: TRBD2
j_call: TRBJ2-2
v_call: TRBV7-3
cdr3_aa: CASSPGTSGRAGTGELFF
cdr3_nt: TGTGCCAGCAGCCCTGGGACTAGCGGGAGGGCCGGAACCGGGGAGCTGTTTTTT

clone_size: .
d_call: .
j_call: TRBJ2-7
v_call: TRBV12-3/TRBV12-4
cdr3_aa: CASSIMDGTYEQYF
cdr3_nt: TGTGCCAGCAGTATCATGGACGGCACTTACGAGCAGTACTTC

clone_size: many
d_call: .
j_call: TRBJ2-2
v_call: TRBV27
cdr3_aa: CASSFPSGSNTGELFF
cdr3_nt: TGTGCCAGCAGTTTCCCCAGTGGGAGTAACACCGGGGAGCTGTTTTTT

clone_size: .
d_call: TRBD1
j_call: TRBJ2-2
v_call: TRBV7-6
cdr3_aa: CASSFWDRGTGELFF
cdr3_nt: TGTGCCAGCAGCTTTTGGGACAGGGGCACCGGGGAGCTGTTTTTT

clone_size: many
d_call: .
j_call: TRBJ2-3
v_call: TRBV12-3/TRBV12-4
cdr3_aa: CASRPRGYSTDTQYF
cdr3_nt: TGTGCCAGCAGGCCGAGGGGGTATAGCACAGATACGCAGTATTTT

clone_size: many
d_call: .
j_call: TRBJ1-2
v_call: TRBV10-3
cdr3_aa: CAIWVGSYGYTF
cdr3_nt: TGTGCCATCTGGGTAGGGTCCTATGGCTACACCTTC

clone_size: many
d_call: .
j_call: TRBJ2-7
v_call: TRBV18
cdr3_aa: CASSPVGQPPEYEQYF
cdr3_nt: TGTGCCAGCTCACCTGTCGGGCAACCTCCAGAGTACGAGCAGTACTTC

clone_size: many
d_call: .
j_call: TRBJ2-3
v_call: TRBV19
cdr3_aa: CASTEGNTDTQYF
cdr3_nt: TGTGCCAGTACCGAGGGGAACACAGATACGCAGTATTTT

clone_size: .
d_call: .
j_call: TRBJ1-4
v_call: TRBV7-9
cdr3_aa: CASGRGTNEKLFF
cdr3_nt: TGTGCCAGCGGAAGGGGGACTAATGAAAAACTGTTTTTT

clone_size: many
d_call: TRBD1
j_call: TRBJ1-4
v_call: TRBV29-1
cdr3_aa: CSVETGRTNEKLFF
cdr3_nt: TGCAGCGTCGAGACAGGGAGGACTAATGAAAAACTGTTTTTT

clone_size: .
d_call: .
j_call: TRBJ2-1
v_call: TRBV6-5
cdr3_aa: CASSYSFSAVHNEQFF
cdr3_nt: TGTGCCAGCAGTTACTCCTTTTCGGCTGTTCACAATGAGCAGTTCTTC

clone_size: .
d_call: TRBD1
j_call: TRBJ1-2
v_call: TRBV4-2
cdr3_aa: CASTGRGRGYGYTF
cdr3_nt: TGTGCCAGCACCGGAAGGGGGCGCGGCTATGGCTACACCTTC

clone_size: .
d_call: .
j_call: TRBJ2-3
v_call: TRBV28
cdr3_aa: CASSLNVFRESTDTQYF
cdr3_nt: TGTGCCAGCAGTTTAAATGTGTTCAGGGAGAGCACAGATACGCAGTATTTT

clone_size: many
d_call: .
j_call: TRBJ2-1
v_call: TRBV7-2
cdr3_aa: CASSFLLNEQFF
cdr3_nt: TGTGCCAGCAGCTTTTTATTGAATGAGCAGTTCTTC

clone_size: many
d_call: TRBD1
j_call: TRBJ2-7
v_call: TRBV6-1
cdr3_aa: CATFIRQGRYEQYF
cdr3_nt: TGTGCCACATTCATCAGACAGGGACGCTACGAGCAGTACTTC

clone_size: .
d_call: .
j_call: TRBJ2-7
v_call: TRBV7-8
cdr3_aa: CASSPVVDSAYEQYF
cdr3_nt: TGTGCCAGCAGCCCGGTTGTCGACAGCGCCTACGAGCAGTACTTC

clone_size: once
d_call: .
j_call: TRBJ2-1
v_call: TRBV6-1
cdr3_aa: CASSQGTLAEQFF
cdr3_nt: TGTGCCAGCAGCCAAGGAACGTTGGCTGAGCAGTTCTTC

clone_size: .
d_call: .
j_call: TRBJ2-3
v_call: TRBV10-3
cdr3_aa: CAISSSVSTDTQYF
cdr3_nt: TGTGCCATCAGTTCTAGCGTAAGCACAGATACGCAGTATTTT

clone_size: few
d_call: TRBD1
j_call: TRBJ1-2
v_call: TRBV29-1
cdr3_aa: CSVDRTGAPRGYTF
cdr3_nt: TGCAGCGTTGACAGGACAGGGGCGCCGAGAGGCTACACCTTC

clone_size: .
d_call: .
j_call: TRBJ2-2
v_call: TRBV12-3/TRBV12-4
cdr3_aa: CASKNEANTGELFF
cdr3_nt: TGTGCCAGCAAAAACGAGGCGAACACCGGGGAGCTGTTTTTT

clone_size: many
d_call: .
j_call: TRBJ1-4
v_call: TRBV20-1
cdr3_aa: CSASYYEKLFF
cdr3_nt: TGCAGTGCTAGTTATTATGAAAAACTGTTTTTT

clone_size: many
d_call: .
j_call: TRBJ2-5
v_call: TRBV24-1
cdr3_aa: CATSDPASAHQETQYF
cdr3_nt: TGTGCCACCAGTGACCCCGCCTCAGCGCACCAAGAGACCCAGTACTTC

clone_size: many
d_call: TRBD1
j_call: TRBJ1-2
v_call: TRBV12-3/TRBV12-4
cdr3_aa: CASRDGTGGTGYTF
cdr3_nt: TGTGCCAGCAGGGATGGGACAGGGGGCACGGGCTACACCTTC

clone_size: many
d_call: .
j_call: TRBJ2-5
v_call: TRBV2
cdr3_aa: CASSDLTTNQETQYF
cdr3_nt: TGTGCCAGCAGTGATCTAACAACCAACCAAGAGACCCAGTACTTC

clone_size: many
d_call: TRBD1
j_call: TRBJ1-2
v_call: TRBV2
cdr3_aa: CASSGPLIRGQGKVYYGYTF
cdr3_nt: TGTGCCAGCAGCGGTCCGCTGATTCGAGGACAGGGCAAAGTTTACTATGGCTACACCTTC

clone_size: many
d_call: .
j_call: TRBJ2-1
v_call: TRBV3-1
cdr3_aa: CASSPQDRVLNNEQFF
cdr3_nt: TGTGCCAGCAGCCCTCAGGACAGAGTCTTGAACAATGAGCAGTTCTTC

clone_size: .
d_call: .
j_call: TRBJ1-5
v_call: TRBV5-5
cdr3_aa: CASSPHGGTYSNQPQHF
cdr3_nt: TGTGCCAGCAGCCCGCACGGGGGAACTTATAGCAATCAGCCCCAGCATTTT

clone_size: many
d_call: TRBD2
j_call: TRBJ2-5
v_call: TRBV27
cdr3_aa: CASSYRGRARQETQYF
cdr3_nt: TGTGCCAGCAGTTACCGCGGGAGGGCAAGGCAGGAGACCCAGTACTTC

clone_size: many
d_call: .
j_call: TRBJ2-7
v_call: TRBV24-1
cdr3_aa: CATSDSGALYYEQYF
cdr3_nt: TGTGCCACCAGTGACTCCGGGGCTCTATACTACGAGCAGTACTTC

clone_size: .
d_call: TRBD2
j_call: TRBJ2-2
v_call: TRBV15
cdr3_aa: CATSKAGGNTGELFF
cdr3_nt: TGTGCCACCAGCAAAGCGGGGGGGAACACCGGGGAGCTGTTTTTT

clone_size: many
d_call: TRBD1
j_call: TRBJ2-5
v_call: TRBV12-3/TRBV12-4
cdr3_aa: CASSRQGGEETQYF
cdr3_nt: TGTGCCAGCAGCCGACAGGGTGGAGAAGAGACCCAGTACTTC

clone_size: .
d_call: TRBD2
j_call: TRBJ2-2
v_call: TRBV6-1
cdr3_aa: CASSSPFLAGGRTGELFF
cdr3_nt: TGTGCCAGCAGTTCCCCCTTTTTAGCGGGGGGGAGAACCGGGGAGCTGTTTTTT

clone_size: once
d_call: .
j_call: TRBJ2-5
v_call: TRBV9
cdr3_aa: CASKGPLPPDPRGETQYF
cdr3_nt: TGTGCCAGCAAAGGTCCACTCCCCCCGGATCCACGCGGGGAGACCCAGTACTTC

clone_size: .
d_call: TRBD1
j_call: TRBJ2-3
v_call: TRBV6-1
cdr3_aa: CASSATGGKNTQYF
cdr3_nt: TGTGCCAGCAGTGCTACAGGGGGCAAGAATACGCAGTATTTT

clone_size: many
d_call: .
j_call: TRBJ2-1
v_call: TRBV12-3/TRBV12-4
cdr3_aa: CASIPSRGARSDEQFF
cdr3_nt: TGTGCCAGCATTCCCTCGAGGGGGGCGCGTTCCGATGAGCAGTTCTTC